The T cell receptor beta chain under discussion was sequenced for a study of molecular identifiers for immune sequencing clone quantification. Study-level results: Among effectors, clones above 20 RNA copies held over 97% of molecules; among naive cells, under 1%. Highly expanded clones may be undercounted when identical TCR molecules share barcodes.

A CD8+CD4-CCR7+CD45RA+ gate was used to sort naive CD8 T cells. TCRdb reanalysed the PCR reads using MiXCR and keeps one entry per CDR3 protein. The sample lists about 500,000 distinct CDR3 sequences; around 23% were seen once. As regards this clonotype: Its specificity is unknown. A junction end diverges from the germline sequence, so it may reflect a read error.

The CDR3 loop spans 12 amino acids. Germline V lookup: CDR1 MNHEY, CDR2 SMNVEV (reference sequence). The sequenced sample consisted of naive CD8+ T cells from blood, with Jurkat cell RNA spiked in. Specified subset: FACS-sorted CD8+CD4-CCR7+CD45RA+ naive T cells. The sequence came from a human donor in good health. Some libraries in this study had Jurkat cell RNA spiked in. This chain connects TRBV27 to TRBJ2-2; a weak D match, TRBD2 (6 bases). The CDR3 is CASSSIHGGLFF. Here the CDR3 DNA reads TGTGCCAGCAGTTCCATTCACGGGGGGCTGTTTTTT.